Below, one T cell receptor (beta chain) is given with its context. Its antigen remains unidentified. By flow cytometry, patients selected for sequencing had shown an expansion of CD8+CD57+ cells. Among the patients, none had received any therapy at the time of blood sampling. Genomic DNA was employed as the template in profiling TCR beta VDJ and CDR3. Each CDR3 protein gets one entry after TCRdb re-called the reads with MiXCR. Among 180,000 or so distinct CDR3 sequences listed, about half were seen once. The source of the sample is a study of CD8+CD57+ T cells in acquired aplastic anemia. Study context: The DNA of sorted CD4+ and CD8+ cells averaged approximately 3.4 ug. The study, taken as a whole, reports: Patients were compared with controls for CD8+ Simpson's diversity, and no significant difference emerged. A set of twenty-nine CD8+ CDR3 sequences was shared between patients and controls, and these sequences appeared highly expressed in patients.

The CDR3 runs 16 residues. The germline CDR1 and CDR2 sequences are SGHTA and FQGNSA. The trim removed 5 bases at V and 0 bases at J, leaving 9 bases unmatched. The genes are TRBV7-2 and TRBJ1-1; 7 bases map to TRBD1. The TCR sequence derives from a human donor with aplastic anemia. The sequencing sample was made of sorted CD4+, CD8+, or CD8+CD57+ T cells (not recorded which) from PBMCs. For the CDR3, the DNA is TGTGCCAGCAGCATCAGTCGTACAGGGGTGAACACTGAAGCTTTCTTT. Translated: CASSISRTGVNTEAFF.